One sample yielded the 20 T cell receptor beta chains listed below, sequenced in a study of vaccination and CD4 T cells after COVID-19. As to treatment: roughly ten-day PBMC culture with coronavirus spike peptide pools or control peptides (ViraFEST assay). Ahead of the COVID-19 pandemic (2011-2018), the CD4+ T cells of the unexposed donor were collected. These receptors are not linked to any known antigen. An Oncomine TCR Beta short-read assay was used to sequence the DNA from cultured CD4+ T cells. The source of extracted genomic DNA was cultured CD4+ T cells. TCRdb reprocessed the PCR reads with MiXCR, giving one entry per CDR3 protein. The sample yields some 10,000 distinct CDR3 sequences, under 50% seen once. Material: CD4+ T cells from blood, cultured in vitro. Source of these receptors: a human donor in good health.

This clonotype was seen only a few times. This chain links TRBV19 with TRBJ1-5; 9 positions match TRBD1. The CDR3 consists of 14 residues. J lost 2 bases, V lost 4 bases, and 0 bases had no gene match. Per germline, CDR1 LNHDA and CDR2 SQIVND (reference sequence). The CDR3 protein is CASSRDRGNQPQHF. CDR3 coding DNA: TGTGCCAGTAGTAGGGACAGGGGCAATCAGCCCCAGCATTTT.

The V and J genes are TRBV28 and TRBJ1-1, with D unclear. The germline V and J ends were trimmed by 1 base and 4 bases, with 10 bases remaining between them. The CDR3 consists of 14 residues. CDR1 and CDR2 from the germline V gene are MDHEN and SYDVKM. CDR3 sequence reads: CASSLLFGGTEAFF. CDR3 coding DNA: TGTGCCAGCAGTTTATTGTTCGGTGGCACTGAAGCTTTCTTT.

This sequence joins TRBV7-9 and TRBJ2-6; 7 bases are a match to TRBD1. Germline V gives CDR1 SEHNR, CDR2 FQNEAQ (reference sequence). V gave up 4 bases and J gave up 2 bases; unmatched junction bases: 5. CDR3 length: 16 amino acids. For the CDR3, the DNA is TGTGCCAGCAGCTCCCGCGACAGGGCTGGGGCCAACGTCCTGACTTTC. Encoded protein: CASSSRDRAGANVLTF. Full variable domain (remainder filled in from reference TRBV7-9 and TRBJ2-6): DTGVSQNPRHKITKRGQNVTFRCDPISEHNRLYWYRQTLGQGPEFLTYFQNEAQLEKSRLLSDRFSAERPKGSFSTLEIQRTEQGDSAMYLCASSSRDRAGANVLTFGAGSRLTVL.

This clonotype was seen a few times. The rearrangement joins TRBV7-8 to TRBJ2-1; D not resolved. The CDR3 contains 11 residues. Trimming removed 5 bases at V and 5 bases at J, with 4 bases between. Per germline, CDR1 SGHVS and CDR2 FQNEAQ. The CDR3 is CASSGHNEQFF. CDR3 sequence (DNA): TGTGCCAGCAGCGGCCACAATGAGCAGTTCTTC.

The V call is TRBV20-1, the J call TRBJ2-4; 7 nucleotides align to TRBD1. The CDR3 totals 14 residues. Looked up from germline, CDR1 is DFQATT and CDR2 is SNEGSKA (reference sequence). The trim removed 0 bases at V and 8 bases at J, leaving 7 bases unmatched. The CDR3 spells CSARDWTGRDIQYF. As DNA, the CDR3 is TGCAGTGCTAGAGATTGGACAGGTCGGGACATTCAGTACTTC.

The CDR3, as DNA: TGTGCCAGTAGTATACGACGGGGAGCGGGACGGGTCTACGAGCAGTACTTC. It codes for CASSIRRGAGRVYEQYF. V usage is TRBV19 and J usage is TRBJ2-7, with TRBD2 identical over 7 bases. V lost 2 bases and J lost 3; bases outside the gene matches: 13. Germline CDR1 and CDR2: LNHDA and SQIVND (reference sequence). The length of the CDR3 is 17 residues.

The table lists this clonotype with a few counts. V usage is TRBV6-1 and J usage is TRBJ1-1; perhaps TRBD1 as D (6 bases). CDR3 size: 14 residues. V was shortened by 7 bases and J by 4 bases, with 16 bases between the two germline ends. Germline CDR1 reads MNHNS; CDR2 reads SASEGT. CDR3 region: CASNRDGKSTEAFF. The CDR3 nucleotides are TGTGCCAGCAACAGGGACGGAAAGAGCACTGAAGCTTTCTTT.

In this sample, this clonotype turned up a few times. The CDR3 spells CASSLVWGDEQFF. The DNA for the CDR3 is TGTGCCAGCAGCTTAGTCTGGGGAGATGAGCAGTTCTTC. V gene TRBV7-2 combines with J gene TRBJ2-1; D is perhaps TRBD2 (5 bases). Germline lookup yields CDR1 SGHTA and CDR2 FQGNSA. V was pared by 1 base and J by 8 bases, with 9 bases between. The CDR3 covers 13 residues.

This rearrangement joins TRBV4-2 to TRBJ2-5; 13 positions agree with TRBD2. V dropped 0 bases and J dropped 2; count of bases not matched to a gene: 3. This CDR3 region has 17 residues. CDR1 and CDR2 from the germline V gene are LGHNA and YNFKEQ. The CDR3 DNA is TGTGCCAGCAGCCAAGACCCGGGACTAGCGGGACAAGAGACCCAGTACTTC. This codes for CASSQDPGLAGQETQYF.

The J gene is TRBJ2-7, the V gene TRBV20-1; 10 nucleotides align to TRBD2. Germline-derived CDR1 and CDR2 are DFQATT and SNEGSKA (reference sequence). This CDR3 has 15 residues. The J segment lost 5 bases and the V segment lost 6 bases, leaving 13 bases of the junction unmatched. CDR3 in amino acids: CSATLAGGLQDEQYF. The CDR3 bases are TGCAGTGCAACTTTAGCGGGAGGACTTCAGGACGAGCAGTACTTC.

This CDR3 reads CASSYGEAGAGLPQHF. In DNA form, the CDR3 reads TGTGCCAGCAGTTACGGAGAGGCGGGCGCAGGGCTGCCCCAGCATTTT. The V call is TRBV6-2 or TRBV6-3, the J call TRBJ1-5, with D possibly matching TRBD1 (5 bases). The germline V gene encodes CDR1 MNHEY and CDR2 SVGEGT. V was cut by 2 bases and J by 9 bases, with 20 bases left in between. The CDR3 extends over 16 amino acids.

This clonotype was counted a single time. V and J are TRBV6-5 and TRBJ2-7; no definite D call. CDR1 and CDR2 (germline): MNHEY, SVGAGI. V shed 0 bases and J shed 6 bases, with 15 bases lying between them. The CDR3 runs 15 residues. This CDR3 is CASSYSRATTSEQYF. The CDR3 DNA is TGTGCCAGCAGTTACTCAAGGGCAACTACCTCCGAGCAGTACTTC.

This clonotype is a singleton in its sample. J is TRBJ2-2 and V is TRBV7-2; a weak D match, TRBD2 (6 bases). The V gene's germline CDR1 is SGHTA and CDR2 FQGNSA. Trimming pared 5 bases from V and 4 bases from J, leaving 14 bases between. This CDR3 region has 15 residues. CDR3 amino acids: CASSQSGAFTGELFF. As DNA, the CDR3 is TGTGCCAGCAGCCAATCGGGAGCGTTCACCGGGGAGCTGTTTTTT. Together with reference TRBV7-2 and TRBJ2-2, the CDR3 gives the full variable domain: GAGVSQSPSNKVTEKGKDVELRCDPISGHTALYWYRQSLGQGLEFLIYFQGNSAPDKSGLPSDRFSAERTGGSVSTLTIQRTQQEDSAVYLCASSQSGAFTGELFFGEGSRLTVL.

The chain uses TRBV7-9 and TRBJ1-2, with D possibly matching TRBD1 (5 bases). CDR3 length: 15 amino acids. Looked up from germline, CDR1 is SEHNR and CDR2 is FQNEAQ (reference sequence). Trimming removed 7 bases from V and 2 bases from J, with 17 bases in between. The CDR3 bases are TGTGCCAGCACCCTCCGGACACCCACAAACTATGGCTACACCTTC. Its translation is CASTLRTPTNYGYTF.

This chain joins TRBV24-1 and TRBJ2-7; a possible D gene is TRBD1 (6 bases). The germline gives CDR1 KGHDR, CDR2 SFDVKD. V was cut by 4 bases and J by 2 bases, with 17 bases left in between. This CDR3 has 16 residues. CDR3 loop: CATSDSQGAVTYEQYF. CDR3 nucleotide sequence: TGTGCCACCAGTGACTCACAGGGAGCCGTAACCTACGAGCAGTACTTC.

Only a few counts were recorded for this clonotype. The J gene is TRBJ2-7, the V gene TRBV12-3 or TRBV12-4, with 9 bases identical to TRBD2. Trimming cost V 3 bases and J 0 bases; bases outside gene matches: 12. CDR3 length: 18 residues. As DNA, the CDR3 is TGTGCCAGCAGTTTGGGAGATAGACTAGCGGTGAGCTCCTACGAGCAGTACTTC. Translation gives CASSLGDRLAVSSYEQYF.

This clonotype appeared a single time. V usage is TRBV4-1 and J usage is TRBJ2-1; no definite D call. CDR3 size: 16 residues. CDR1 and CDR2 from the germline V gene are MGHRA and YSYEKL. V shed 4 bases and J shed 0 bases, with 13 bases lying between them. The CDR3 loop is CASSPRWLSSYNEQFF. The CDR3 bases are TGCGCCAGCAGCCCCCGGTGGCTTAGCTCCTACAATGAGCAGTTCTTC.

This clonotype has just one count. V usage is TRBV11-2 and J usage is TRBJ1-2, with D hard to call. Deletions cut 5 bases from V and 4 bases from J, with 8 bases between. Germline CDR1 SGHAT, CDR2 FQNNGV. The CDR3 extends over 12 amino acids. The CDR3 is CASSKGLYGYTF. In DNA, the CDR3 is TGTGCCAGCAGCAAAGGGCTCTATGGCTACACCTTC.

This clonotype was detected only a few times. The CDR3 sequence is CASSSRPGQGFADTQYF. Here the CDR3 DNA reads TGTGCCAGCAGCTCACGACCGGGACAGGGGTTCGCAGATACGCAGTATTTT. The J gene is TRBJ2-3, the V gene TRBV7-6; 10 positions match TRBD1. In germline, CDR1 is SGHVS, CDR2 FNYEAQ. Trimming at V came to 4 bases and at J to 4 bases, leaving 11 bases not matched to a gene. This CDR3 is built from 17 residues.

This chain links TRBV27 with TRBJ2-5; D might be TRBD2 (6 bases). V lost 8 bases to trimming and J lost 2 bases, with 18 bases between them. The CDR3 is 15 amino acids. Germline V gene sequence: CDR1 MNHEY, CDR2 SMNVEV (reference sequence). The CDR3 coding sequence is TGTGCCAGCTGGGAAGCGGGCCAGAATCAAGAGACCCAGTACTTC. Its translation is CASWEAGQNQETQYF.